These 32 T cell receptor beta chains originate from one sample sequenced in a study of CD8 T cells in ankylosing spondylitis. TCRdb reprocessed the 5' RACE reads via MiXCR and lists one record per CDR3 protein. The data contain some 250,000 distinct CDR3 sequences, roughly 8.6% of them singletons. The sample taken for sequencing was blood, either unsorted or a sorted T cell fraction (not recorded which). The receptors were sampled from a male donor with ankylosing spondylitis or in good health (not recorded which).

Ten or more counts support this clonotype. The gene calls are TRBV11-2 and TRBJ2-3, with D unclear. The CDR3 is 15 amino acids. Germline V gives CDR1 SGHAT, CDR2 FQNNGV. The V end lost 1 base, the J end lost 8 bases, and 16 bases lay between the germline ends. CDR3 bases: TGTGCCAGCAGCTTAGGCAGGCCGATGCGGAGTACGCAGTATTTT. It yields the protein CASSLGRPMRSTQYF.

This clonotype showed up many times. The chain employs TRBV7-9 and TRBJ2-3, with 8 bases aligning to TRBD1. The J segment lost 5 bases and the V segment lost 3 bases, leaving 4 bases of the junction unmatched. Germline V lookup: CDR1 SEHNR, CDR2 FQNEAQ (reference sequence). This CDR3 comprises 14 residues. In DNA form, the CDR3 reads TGTGCCAGCAGCTTTGGGACAGGCTTAGATACGCAGTATTTT. Translation: CASSFGTGLDTQYF.

This clonotype showed up just a few times. The V call is TRBV7-2, the J call TRBJ2-7; weak D call: TRBD2 (5 bases). The CDR3 extends over 13 amino acids. The germline V and J ends were trimmed by 4 bases and 2 bases, with 9 bases remaining between them. CDR1 is SGHTA, CDR2 FQGNSA, per germline. The CDR3 DNA reads as TGTGCCAGCAGCTCGGACTGGACCTACGAGCAGTACTTC. Amino acid sequence: CASSSDWTYEQYF.

The sample holds a few counts of this clonotype. The rearrangement links TRBV4-2 to TRBJ2-5; 11 bases fit TRBD2. With V trimmed by 2 bases and J by 0 bases, 2 bases remained unmatched. CDR1 and CDR2 from the germline V gene are LGHNA and YNFKEQ. The CDR3 spans 16 residues. CDR3: CASSQLAGGNQETQYF. In nucleotides, the CDR3 is TGTGCCAGCAGCCAACTAGCGGGGGGAAACCAAGAGACCCAGTACTTC.

There are many counts of this clonotype. The chain joins TRBV20-1 to TRBJ2-1, with 7 bases matching TRBD2. The trim removed 4 bases at V and 6 bases at J, leaving 3 bases unmatched. This CDR3 has 12 amino acids. Germline loops: CDR1 DFQATT, CDR2 SNEGSKA (reference sequence). The CDR3 DNA reads TGCAGTGCTACCTGGACTAGCAATGAGCAGTTCTTC. This sequence encodes CSATWTSNEQFF.

This clonotype was seen at least ten times. The chain combines TRBV5-1 with TRBJ2-1; 9 bases are a match to TRBD2. The CDR3 has 14 residues. With 7 bases clipped from V and 7 bases from J, the junction kept 9 bases outside the gene matches. Germline values: CDR1 SGHRS, CDR2 YFSETQ. The CDR3 region is CASSGTSIGNEQFF. CDR3 sequence (DNA): TGCGCCAGCTCCGGGACTAGCATAGGTAATGAGCAGTTCTTC. Combining the CDR3 with reference TRBV5-1 and TRBJ2-1 gives the whole variable domain KAGVTQTPRYLIKTRGQQVTLSCSPISGHRSVSWYQQTPGQGLQFLFEYFSETQRNKGNFPGRFSGRQFSNSRSEMNVSTLELGDSALYLCASSGTSIGNEQFFGPGTRLTVL.

In its sample, this clonotype was seen a few times. The rearrangement links TRBV7-8 to TRBJ2-3, with TRBD2 matching 8 bases. Germline V gene sequence: CDR1 SGHVS, CDR2 FQNEAQ. V gave up 7 bases and J gave up 0 bases; unmatched junction bases: 9. The CDR3 is 16 residues long. CDR3 nucleotides: TGTGCCAGCACCCGGTTGGCTAGCGGGAGCACAGATACGCAGTATTTT. Its protein is CASTRLASGSTDTQYF.

In its sample, this clonotype was seen many times. The rearrangement joins TRBV20-1 to TRBJ2-2, with 10 bases fitting TRBD2. V was clipped by 0 bases and J by 7 bases; unmatched bases: 2. Germline values: CDR1 DFQATT, CDR2 SNEGSKA (reference sequence). The CDR3 length is 14 residues. Written as DNA, the CDR3 is TGCAGTGCTAGAGAGGCTAGCGGGAGCGGGGAGCTGTTTTTT. Amino acid sequence: CSAREASGSGELFF.

The chain recombines TRBV6-1 with TRBJ1-1; D remains ambiguous. The CDR3 loop spans 15 amino acids. Trimming cost V 6 bases and J 0 bases, with 14 bases left between them. The germline CDR1 and CDR2 sequences are MNHNS and SASEGT. CDR3 in amino acids: CASSTLQRLNTEAFF. In DNA form, the CDR3 reads TGTGCCAGCAGCACCCTTCAGAGGCTGAACACTGAAGCTTTCTTT.

This clonotype was seen many times. V is TRBV7-9 and J is TRBJ2-3, with TRBD2 identical over 7 bases. CDR1 is SEHNR and CDR2 is FQNEAQ in the germline V gene (reference sequence). V lost 5 bases and J lost 0; bases outside the gene matches: 5. The CDR3 runs to 15 residues. CDR3 DNA sequence: TGTGCCAGCAGCCATTCTAGCGGTAGCACAGATACGCAGTATTTT. This sequence encodes CASSHSSGSTDTQYF. Full variable domain (remainder filled in from reference TRBV7-9 and TRBJ2-3): DTGVSQNPRHKITKRGQNVTFRCDPISEHNRLYWYRQTLGQGPEFLTYFQNEAQLEKSRLLSDRFSAERPKGSFSTLEIQRTEQGDSAMYLCASSHSSGSTDTQYFGPGTRLTVL.

This clonotype was found many times. This chain connects TRBV29-1 to TRBJ2-5; no firm D call. The length of the CDR3 is 12 residues. The germline gives CDR1 SQVTM, CDR2 ANQGSEA. Trimming cost V 2 bases and J 9 bases, with 13 bases left between them. CDR3 sequence reads: CSVELRVEAQYF. CDR3 DNA sequence: TGCAGCGTTGAACTTCGGGTAGAAGCCCAGTACTTC.

This clonotype was seen repeatedly, ten times or more. The rearrangement uses TRBV9 and TRBJ2-5; 10 nucleotides agree with TRBD1. Germline lookup yields CDR1 SGDLS and CDR2 YYNGEE. V lost 1 base and J lost 3; bases outside the gene matches: 3. The CDR3 sequence is 15 residues long. As DNA, the CDR3 is TGTGCCAGCAGCGTAATGACAGGGGGCGAAGAGACCCAGTACTTC. Amino acid sequence: CASSVMTGGEETQYF. The complete variable domain, with remaining parts taken from reference TRBV9 and TRBJ2-5, reads DSGVTQTPKHLITATGQRVTLRCSPRSGDLSVYWYQQSLDQGLQFLIQYYNGEERAKGNILERFSAQQFPDLHSELNLSSLELGDSALYFCASSVMTGGEETQYFGPGTRLLVL.

This clonotype was recorded at least ten times. The chain is built from TRBV9 and TRBJ1-2; 9 positions match TRBD1. The V segment lost 4 bases and the J segment 6 bases; nucleotides outside the gene matches: 13. The CDR3 is 16 residues long. Germline CDR1 and CDR2: SGDLS and YYNGEE. In nucleotides, the CDR3 is TGTGCCAGCAGCCTCCGTCCCGGGACAGGGTTCGATGGCTACACCTTC. As protein: CASSLRPGTGFDGYTF. Complete variable domain (other parts from reference TRBV9 and TRBJ1-2): DSGVTQTPKHLITATGQRVTLRCSPRSGDLSVYWYQQSLDQGLQFLIQYYNGEERAKGNILERFSAQQFPDLHSELNLSSLELGDSALYFCASSLRPGTGFDGYTFGSGTRLTVV.

This clonotype was counted at least ten times. The chain links TRBV29-1 to TRBJ2-3; D unclear. This CDR3 region has 13 residues. V lost 1 base and J lost 7, with 12 bases in between. Germline loops: CDR1 SQVTM, CDR2 ANQGSEA. CDR3 DNA sequence: TGCAGCGTTGAAGGTCCGATAAGGTATACGCAGTATTTT. It specifies CSVEGPIRYTQYF.

V is TRBV11-2 and J is TRBJ2-1; 9 bases are a match to TRBD2. The CDR3 consists of 18 residues. The germline V gene has CDR1 SGHAT and CDR2 FQNNGV. The J segment lost 2 bases and the V segment lost 0 bases, leaving 8 bases of the junction unmatched. CDR3 amino acids: CASSLEPQREATYNEQFF. The CDR3 nucleotides are TGTGCCAGCAGCTTAGAGCCCCAGCGGGAGGCCACCTACAATGAGCAGTTCTTC.

At least ten counts were recorded for this clonotype. The chain has TRBV7-2 and TRBJ2-3; D might be TRBD1 or TRBD2, each matching 5 bases. Deletions cut 2 bases from V and 2 bases from J, with 11 bases between. Germline V CDR1 and CDR2: SGHTA, FQGNSA. This CDR3 comprises 15 residues. CDR3 sequence: CASSLRSGTTDTQYF. The CDR3 DNA sequence: TGTGCCAGCAGCTTACGTTCGGGGACCACAGATACGCAGTATTTT.

Many counts were recorded for this clonotype. The chain employs TRBV12-3 or TRBV12-4 and TRBJ1-2, with D unclear. V shed 4 bases and J shed 3 bases, with 12 bases lying between them. There are 14 residues in the CDR3. CDR3 DNA: TGTGCCAGCAGTTACGGGTATAGGGACTATGGCTACACCTTC. It is translated as CASSYGYRDYGYTF.

This clonotype was counted at least ten times. This chain connects TRBV27 to TRBJ2-1, with 15 bases matching TRBD2. Trimming removed 6 bases from V and 8 bases from J; junction bases left unmatched: 5. CDR1 and CDR2 from the germline V gene are MNHEY and SMNVEV (reference sequence). The CDR3 contains 15 residues. The CDR3 region has the DNA TGTGCCAGCAGCCCGGGACTAGCGGGAGGATATGAGCAGTTCTTC. Translated, it gives CASSPGLAGGYEQFF.

This clonotype was seen only a few times. The chain links TRBV7-2 to TRBJ2-2; weak D call: TRBD1 (6 bases). Germline V gene data show CDR1 as SGHTA and CDR2 as FQGNSA. The germline V and J ends were trimmed by 0 bases and 4 bases, with 9 bases remaining between them. The CDR3 runs 15 residues. Here the CDR3 reads CASSLAGHATGELFF. CDR3 sequence (DNA): TGTGCCAGCAGCTTAGCGGGACACGCCACCGGGGAGCTGTTTTTT.

This clonotype was counted ten times or more. The genes are TRBV12-3 or TRBV12-4 and TRBJ1-1, with D unresolved. Trimming cost V 8 bases and J 10 bases, with 17 bases left between them. There are 12 residues in the CDR3. CDR3 sequence: CASAQRRLRAFF. Written as DNA, the CDR3 is TGTGCCAGCGCACAAAGAAGGCTTCGAGCTTTCTTT.

Ten or more counts support this clonotype. This sequence joins TRBV27 and TRBJ2-7; D unclear. Germline CDR1 MNHEY, CDR2 SMNVEV (reference sequence). The CDR3 extends over 12 amino acids. Trimming left V 8 bases short and J 0 bases short, with 8 bases between. Here the CDR3 DNA reads TGTGCCAGCTGGACGGCCTCCTACGAGCAGTACTTC. Its protein product is CASWTASYEQYF.

CDR3 bases: TGTGCCAGCAGCCAAGGGCCGGGACAGGGCTACAATGAGCAGTTCTTC. As protein: CASSQGPGQGYNEQFF. The chain has TRBV4-2 and TRBJ2-1; 9 bases align to TRBD1. In germline, CDR1 is LGHNA, CDR2 YNFKEQ. This CDR3 spans 16 amino acids. J lost 3 bases, V lost 1 base, and 4 bases had no gene match.

Concerning this clonotype: It may be a read error: a sequence one base away is much more abundant. The chain is built from TRBV5-1 and TRBJ1-1, with D uncertain. The CDR3 is 14 amino acids. Germline V gives CDR1 SGHRS, CDR2 YFSETQ. Deletions cut 6 bases from V and 5 bases from J, with 17 bases between. In nucleotides, the CDR3 is TGCGCCAGCACCTGGACCCCCGCGAGTACTGAAGCTTTCTTT. Protein product: CASTWTPASTEAFF.

This clonotype was recorded a few times. The rearrangement joins TRBV5-6 to TRBJ1-3; no clear D. Trimming pared 4 bases from V and 2 bases from J, leaving 13 bases between. Germline V lookup: CDR1 SGHDT, CDR2 YYEEEE. The CDR3 is 15 amino acids. The CDR3 is CASSPPGIAGNTIYF. CDR3 in DNA: TGTGCCAGCAGCCCCCCCGGGATAGCTGGAAACACCATATATTTT. Full variable domain (rest looked up from reference TRBV5-6 and TRBJ1-3): DAGVTQSPTHLIKTRGQQVTLRCSPKSGHDTVSWYQQALGQGPQFIFQYYEEEERQRGNFPDRFSGHQFPNYSSELNVNALLLGDSALYLCASSPPGIAGNTIYFGEGSWLTVV.

This clonotype has more than one count but fewer than ten. The V gene is TRBV5-4, the J gene TRBJ1-1; D call uncertain. From germline, CDR1 is SGHNT and CDR2 YYREEE (reference sequence). This CDR3 is 13 amino acids long. Trimming removed 7 bases at V and 3 bases at J, with 13 bases between. The CDR3 DNA reads TGTGCCAGCTCCCCCGGGATGGACACTGAAGCTTTCTTT. This gives the protein CASSPGMDTEAFF.

V usage is TRBV7-6 and J usage is TRBJ1-4, with a weak D call TRBD1 (5 bases). CDR3 length: 15 residues. CDR1 is SGHVS, CDR2 FNYEAQ, per germline. Trimming cost V 5 bases and J 5 bases, with 15 bases left between them. The CDR3 loop is CASSPQGVPNEKLFF. CDR3 DNA: TGTGCCAGCAGCCCCCAGGGCGTGCCGAATGAAAAACTGTTTTTT. The variable domain in full, with the rest retrieved from reference TRBV7-6 and TRBJ1-4, is GAGVSQSPRYKVTKRGQDVALRCDPISGHVSLYWYRQALGQGPEFLTYFNYEAQQDKSGLPNDRFSAERPEGSISTLTIQRTEQRDSAMYRCASSPQGVPNEKLFFGSGTQLSVL.

This clonotype was seen a handful of times. This rearrangement joins TRBV20-1 to TRBJ1-6; 9 bases line up with TRBD1. The trim removed 0 bases at V and 5 bases at J, leaving 8 bases unmatched. The CDR3 sequence is 17 residues long. Looked up from germline, CDR1 is DFQATT and CDR2 is SNEGSKA (reference sequence). CDR3 sequence: CSARDWERTGDNSPLHF. The CDR3 DNA sequence: TGCAGTGCTAGAGATTGGGAACGGACAGGGGATAATTCACCCCTCCACTTT.

CDR3 in amino acids: CASSSTENQPQHF. Here the CDR3 DNA reads TGTGCCAGCAGCTCGACTGAGAATCAGCCCCAGCATTTT. The rearrangement uses TRBV7-9 and TRBJ1-5; D ambiguous. Trimming removed 4 bases at V and 4 bases at J, with 8 bases between. CDR3 length: 13 amino acids. The germline gives CDR1 SEHNR, CDR2 FQNEAQ (reference sequence). The complete variable domain, with remaining parts taken from reference TRBV7-9 and TRBJ1-5, reads DTGVSQNPRHKITKRGQNVTFRCDPISEHNRLYWYRQTLGQGPEFLTYFQNEAQLEKSRLLSDRFSAERPKGSFSTLEIQRTEQGDSAMYLCASSSTENQPQHFGDGTRLSIL.

This clonotype was counted a few times. The rearrangement uses TRBV10-3 and TRBJ2-2; D possibly corresponds to TRBD2 (6 bases). Trimming removed 10 bases at V and 3 bases at J, with 12 bases between. The germline gives CDR1 ENHRY, CDR2 SYGVKD. The CDR3 sequence is 13 residues long. The DNA of the CDR3 is TGTGCCAGGAGGGCAGAGTACACCGGGGAGCTGTTTTTT. Encoded protein: CARRAEYTGELFF.

This clonotype was seen at least ten times. This chain links TRBV7-2 with TRBJ1-2; 10 bases agree with TRBD1. The CDR3 covers 16 residues. V was pared by 5 bases and J by 5 bases, with 11 bases of the junction left unmatched. Germline V gene lookup returns CDR1 SGHTA and CDR2 FQGNSA. The CDR3 loop is CASSNTPPGQGYGYTF. DNA of the CDR3: TGTGCCAGCAGCAACACCCCTCCGGGACAGGGGTATGGCTACACCTTC.

This clonotype was observed at least ten times. This chain connects TRBV5-1 to TRBJ2-1, with 11 bases identical to TRBD2. V shed 4 bases and J 4 bases; nucleotides not matched to a gene: 4. CDR1 SGHRS and CDR2 YFSETQ come from the germline V gene. The CDR3 loop spans 15 amino acids. For the CDR3, the DNA is TGCGCCAGCAGCCCCCGGACTAGCGGGTACAATGAGCAGTTCTTC. Residues: CASSPRTSGYNEQFF.

As to this clonotype: This may stem from a read error, because a much larger clone lies one nucleotide away. CDR3 protein: CSASRGSGYPF. CDR3 nucleotide sequence: TGCAGTGCTAGCAGGGGCAGTGGCTACCCCTTC. This sequence joins TRBV20-1 and TRBJ1-2, with D possibly TRBD1 on 6 matching bases. The germline V gene has CDR1 DFQATT and CDR2 SNEGSKA (reference sequence). The CDR3 is 11 amino acids.